A selection of T cell receptor beta chains follows, all from one sample in a study of blood T cell repertoires in COVID-19. Profiled with immunoSEQ multiplex PCR; TCRdb holds only in-frame clones, not every one. The repertoire holds some 130,000 clones, with approximately 90% as singletons. The sequenced material came from peripheral blood. The receptor set was obtained from a man over 45 with acute or convalescent COVID-19. Each CDR3 is given with its conserved first and last residue. The D gene is left open where the match is weak. The listing skips clone size in some rows; elsewhere it reads once, few, many or a size class.

J: TRBJ1-1; size: NA; D: NA; V: TRBV18; DNA: TGTGCCAGCTCACCACAAGGGGCCGGTTCGGACACTGAAGCTTTCTTT; CDR3: CASSPQGAGSDTEAFF
J: TRBJ2-5; size: NA; D: NA; V: TRBV19; DNA: TGTGCCAGTAGCCCCCGTACTAGCTTCCTAGAGACCCAGTACTTC; CDR3: CASSPRTSFLETQYF
J: TRBJ2-7; size: once; D: TRBD2; V: TRBV3-1/TRBV3-2; DNA: TGTGCCAGCAGCCTACCGGGACTAGCCCGCGGAGGGCAGTACTTC; CDR3: CASSLPGLARGGQYF
J: TRBJ1-2; size: NA; D: TRBD1; V: TRBV3-1/TRBV3-2; DNA: TGTGCCAGCAGCCAATTTGGGAGCGGACAGGGATATGGCTACACCTTC; CDR3: CASSQFGSGQGYGYTF
J: TRBJ2-5; size: NA; D: NA; V: TRBV7-8; DNA: TGTGCCAGCACGAGTGGCGGGGCTCAAGAGACCCAGTACTTC; CDR3: CASTSGGAQETQYF
J: TRBJ2-5; size: many; D: NA; V: TRBV7-8; DNA: TGTGCCAGCAGCTTAGGGCCGGGGGAGGAGGAAGAGACCCAGTACTTC; CDR3: CASSLGPGEEEETQYF
J: TRBJ2-2; size: few; D: NA; V: TRBV19; DNA: TGTGCCAGTCGGAGAGGGCGGGACACCGGGGAGCTGTTTTTT; CDR3: CASRRGRDTGELFF
J: TRBJ1-3; size: once; D: TRBD1; V: TRBV5-1; DNA: TGCGCCAGCAGCTTTGGACAGGGGACTGGAAACACCATATATTTT; CDR3: CASSFGQGTGNTIYF
J: TRBJ1-5; size: NA; D: NA; V: TRBV5-5; DNA: TGTGCCAGCAGCCTTAGTACAGGCAATAGCAATCAGCCCCAGCATTTT; CDR3: CASSLSTGNSNQPQHF
J: TRBJ1-2; size: NA; D: NA; V: TRBV5-6; DNA: TGTGCCAGCAGCACAACCAACCAGGGCGGCTACACCTTC; CDR3: CASSTTNQGGYTF
J: TRBJ1-1; size: NA; D: NA; V: TRBV19; DNA: TGTGCCAGTAGTACCCGACAGGTTTATTTGAACACTGAAGCTTTCTTT; CDR3: CASSTRQVYLNTEAFF
J: TRBJ1-1; size: NA; D: NA; V: TRBV5-1; DNA: TGCGCCAGCAGCTACAATGGCCATCCGGGGGAAGGAGCTTTCTTT; CDR3: CASSYNGHPGEGAFF
J: TRBJ2-7; size: NA; D: TRBD2; V: TRBV25-1; DNA: TGTGCCAGCAGTGCCTGGACTAGTCTCGACGAGCAGTACTTC; CDR3: CASSAWTSLDEQYF
J: TRBJ2-1; size: few; D: NA; V: TRBV29-1; DNA: TGCAGCGCGACCCAAGGGGATGAGCAGTTCTTC; CDR3: CSATQGDEQFF
J: TRBJ1-1; size: NA; D: NA; V: TRBV10-3; DNA: TGTGCCATCAGTGAGATGGGGGCCATTGAAGCTTTCTTT; CDR3: CAISEMGAIEAFF
J: TRBJ2-2; size: NA; D: TRBD2; V: TRBV28; DNA: TGTGCCAGCAACCGCGGGAGGTCCGGGGAGCTGTTTTTT; CDR3: CASNRGRSGELFF
J: TRBJ1-4; size: NA; D: NA; V: TRBV5-1; DNA: TGCGCCAGCAGCTTGAAAACAGGGAAGGAAAAACTGTTTTTT; CDR3: CASSLKTGKEKLFF
J: TRBJ2-7; size: NA; D: NA; V: TRBV3-1/TRBV3-2; DNA: TGTGCCAGCAGCCAAGAAGTACAGTCCTACGAGCAGTACTTC; CDR3: CASSQEVQSYEQYF